This entry describes one TCR beta chain. The antigen is undetermined. The test was conducted at deep level. Sequencing used immunoSEQ multiplex PCR; TCRdb keeps in-frame clones, though not all of them. The top ten hold 0.89% of the sample, which has about a million clones, about 72% seen once. The sample comes from a study of shared clonotypes between healthy human individuals. Findings and limits, study-wide: Shared clonotypes: about 5% naive CD4, roughly 3.8% naive CD8, about 2.5% memory CD4, 0.4% to 0.45% memory CD8. A reduction in generation probabilities was seen for non-shared clonotypes relative to those shared by all four donors.

The ends were cut back, 0 bases at V and 2 bases at J, with 23 bases in the middle. The CDR3 is made up of 20 amino acids. Germline CDR1 and CDR2: MGHRA and YSYEKL. The chain carries TRBV4-1 and TRBJ1-5; tentative D call: TRBD1 (6 bases). The sample taken for sequencing was memory CD4+ T cells from PBMCs. As to subset: CD45RA-negative fraction. The TCR was taken from a man aged 18 to 30 in good health. Some clones in this sample may be carry-over from other donors' samples. CDR3 DNA: TGCGCCAGCAGCCAAGAGCTTGGTGGGGGGCGGCGATCTGGCAATCAGCCCCAGCATTTT. It is translated as CASSQELGGGRRSGNQPQHF.